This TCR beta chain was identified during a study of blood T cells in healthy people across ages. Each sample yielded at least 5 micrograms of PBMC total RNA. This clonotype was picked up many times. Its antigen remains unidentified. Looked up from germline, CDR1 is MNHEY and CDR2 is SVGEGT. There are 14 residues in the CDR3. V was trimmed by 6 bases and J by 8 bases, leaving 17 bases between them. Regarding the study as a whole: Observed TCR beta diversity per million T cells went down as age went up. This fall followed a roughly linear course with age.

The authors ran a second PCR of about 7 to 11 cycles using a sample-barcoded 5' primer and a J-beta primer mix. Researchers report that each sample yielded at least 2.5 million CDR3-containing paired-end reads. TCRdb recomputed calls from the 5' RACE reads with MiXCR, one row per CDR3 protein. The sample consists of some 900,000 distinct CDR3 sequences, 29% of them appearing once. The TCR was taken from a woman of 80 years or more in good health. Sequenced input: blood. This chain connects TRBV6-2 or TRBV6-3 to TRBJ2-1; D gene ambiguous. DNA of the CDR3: TGTGCCAGCAGGCCCGGGTTGGGCTTGGATGAGCAGTTCTTC. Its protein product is CASRPGLGLDEQFF.